The clone carrying this T cell receptor (beta chain) was counted between two and nine times. Data came from immunoSEQ multiplex PCR; TCRdb stores just in-frame clones and leaves some out. This sample carries about 170,000 clones, 93% of them seen once, and the ten largest clones take roughly 4%. This sample was included in a study of control samples from healthy donors and cancer patients. This clonotype originated in a woman aged 60-75 years in good health. Sequenced sample: blood.

CDR3 sequence: CASSLKGTNEKLFF. CDR3 DNA: TGTGCCAGCAGCTTGAAGGGAACTAATGAAAAACTGTTTTTT. The chain employs TRBV5-4 and TRBJ1-4, with unresolved D. V lost 1 base and J lost 1, with 5 bases in between. The CDR3 length is 14 residues. Germline CDR1 SGHNT, CDR2 YYREEE (reference sequence).